The entry below gives a single T cell receptor beta chain sequence along with its context. This clonotype has ten or more counts. Its antigen has not been determined. Base qualities are missing; no much larger clone stands one base away. This record belongs to a study of T-cell reconstitution after alpha-beta-depleted transplantation in children (TCRdb year 2016). For the study in its entirety: The study quantitatively tracked T-cell immune reconstitution after TCRalphabeta/CD19-depleted allogeneic hematopoietic cell transplantation in children using TCR repertoire profiling.

Libraries were constructed by PCR. Data came from an Illumina HiSeq 2500. To normalize quantification of the TCRbeta repertoire, the TCR libraries were built with molecular barcoding that relied on unique molecular identifiers. TCRdb applied fastp at Q25 and MiXCR to the public reads, then kept only in-frame beta chains. For every CDR3 protein sequence, its rows merge into one entry that carries the most common genes and DNA. The sample records approximately 170,000 distinct CDR3 sequences, roughly 10% of which are singletons. The ten largest clones capture roughly 13% of the sample. What the treatment or condition label conveys for this sample: allogeneic hematopoietic cell transplantation with graft depleted of TCRalphabeta T cells and CD19 B cells. Transplant recipients were children who received TCRalphabeta/CD19-depleted allogeneic hematopoietic cell grafts. General study outcomes and caveats: The apparently early recovery of alphabetaT-cell counts about two months after transplant reportedly depended on only several hundred rapidly expanded clones that came from non-depleted graft cells. The frequencies of hyperexpanded clones fell over the following months, and after one year, T-cell counts and TCRbeta diversity were mostly attributed to newly produced T cells. The high TCRbeta diversity at day 60 in some patients was ascribed to recipient T cells and intrathymic progenitors that had survived conditioning.

CDR1 and CDR2 were assigned from the germline V gene (reference sequence) as MNHEY and SMNVEV. Taken from cysteine to phenylalanine, the CDR3 has 15 residues. Of the read, only the CDR3 DNA is kept; its 45 bases are in frame from base 1. The germline ends are 11 bases apart after V is trimmed by 6 bases and J by 0 bases. The sequences come from PBMCs, collected before TCRalphabeta/CD19-depleted stem cell transplant. This receptor was obtained from a boy aged 2 to 10 with acute myeloid leukemia, due to receive a stem cell transplant. Recombination linked TRBV27 to TRBJ1-4; the D gene remains uncertain. This receptor carries the CDR3 CASSPTAATNEKLFF. The nucleotides read TGTGCCAGCAGCCCGACCGCGGCAACTAATGAAAAACTGTTTTTT.